This passage covers 18 T cell receptor beta chains from one sample sequenced in a study of cytomegalovirus exposure and HLA in healthy donors (dated by TCRdb to 2017 to 2019). Library preparation employed the immunoSEQ multiplex PCR assay. For the multiplex PCR, a mixture combining 60 forward primers for TCR Vbeta segments and 13 reverse primers for TCR Jbeta segments was used. TCRdb took over this immuneACCESS table, retaining in-frame rearrangements with V and J assigned. Such tables are incomplete; in checked studies, under half of the missing clones stem from an unresolved V gene, and the remainder is unexplained. The sample's table lists a count of about 88,000 clones. The ten largest make up 5.5% of the sample. The sequenced sample consisted of PBMCs. These receptors all stem from a girl aged 5-17 years in good health and CMV-seropositive.

The rearrangement links TRBV6-1 to TRBJ2-3; 10 bases line up with TRBD2. V dropped 6 bases and J dropped 6; count of bases not matched to a gene: 6. The CDR3 length is 14 residues. From germline, CDR1 is MNHNS and CDR2 SASEGT. The CDR3 sequence is CASRPGLAWDTQYF. In DNA, the CDR3 is TGTGCCAGCAGACCGGGACTAGCGTGGGATACGCAGTATTTT.

This chain joins TRBV7-9 and TRBJ2-2, with 7 bases identical to TRBD2. Losses at the gene ends were 2 bases for V and 5 bases for J; bases not matched to a gene: 17. This CDR3 contains 19 residues. Germline assignment: CDR1 SEHNR and CDR2 FQNEAQ (reference sequence). CDR3 protein: CASSLRAGDYRAGTGELFF. As DNA, the CDR3 is TGTGCCAGCAGCTTAAGGGCGGGGGATTACCGGGCAGGAACCGGGGAGCTGTTTTTT.

The rearrangement uses TRBV6-5 and TRBJ2-6; the D is unclear. The CDR3 sequence is 15 residues long. The germline gives CDR1 MNHEY, CDR2 SVGAGI. Trimming left V 2 bases short and J 0 bases short, with 5 bases between. The CDR3 here is CASSYLSSGANVLTF. CDR3 DNA sequence: TGTGCCAGCAGTTACCTCAGCTCTGGGGCCAACGTCCTGACTTTC.

The gene calls are TRBV11-3 and TRBJ1-2, with 8 bases fitting TRBD1. This CDR3 comprises 13 residues. Per germline, CDR1 SGHNT and CDR2 YENEEA. V trimming: 4 bases; J trimming: 8 bases; junction bases outside the gene matches: 6. The CDR3 reads CASSSGRTGGYTF. CDR3 DNA: TGTGCCAGCAGCTCGGGACGGACAGGGGGCTACACCTTC. Together with reference TRBV11-3 and TRBJ1-2, the CDR3 gives the full variable domain: EAGVVQSPRYKIIEKKQPVAFWCNPISGHNTLYWYLQNLGQGPELLIRYENEEAVDDSQLPKDRFSAERLKGVDSTLKIQPAELGDSAVYLCASSSGRTGGYTFGSGTRLTVV.

The rearrangement uses TRBV30 and TRBJ2-7; TRBD1 is a possible D gene (5 bases). There are 13 residues in the CDR3. V lost 1 base and J lost 5, with 12 bases in between. Germline-derived CDR1 and CDR2 are GTSNPN and SVGIG (reference sequence). The CDR3 nucleotides are TGTGCCTGGAGTGAGCAGGGTATACACGAGCAGTACGTC. It is translated as CAWSEQGIHEQYV.

CDR3 in DNA: TGTGCCAGCAGCTTGCGGGGGACAGGGGCGAACACTGAAGCTTTCTTT. Residues: CASSLRGTGANTEAFF. The rearrangement uses TRBV5-4 and TRBJ1-1; 10 bases align to TRBD1. The CDR3 runs 16 residues. V lost 1 base to trimming and J lost 1 base; unmatched junction nucleotides: 4. Germline loops: CDR1 SGHNT, CDR2 YYREEE (reference sequence).

The rearrangement joins TRBV5-1 to TRBJ2-1; TRBD2 matches at 9 bases. Trimming removed 4 bases from V and 0 bases from J; junction bases left unmatched: 5. This CDR3 spans 16 amino acids. Germline V gene sequence: CDR1 SGHRS, CDR2 YFSETQ. DNA for the CDR3: TGCGCCAGCAGCGGCGGGGGGGGGAGCTCCTACAATGAGCAGTTCTTC. Translated: CASSGGGGSSYNEQFF.

The V call is TRBV27, the J call TRBJ2-5, with D perhaps matching TRBD2 (6 bases). The CDR3 has 15 residues. The germline CDR1 and CDR2 sequences are MNHEY and SMNVEV (reference sequence). V shed 4 bases and J shed 4 bases, with 16 bases lying between them. The CDR3 DNA sequence: TGTGCCAGCAGTTCGACTAGTAGTGGAGGAGAGACCCAGTACTTC. It is translated as CASSSTSSGGETQYF.

This sequence joins TRBV7-2 and TRBJ2-5, with 7 bases aligning to TRBD2. The germline gives CDR1 SGHTA, CDR2 FQGNSA. Trimming removed 2 bases from V and 1 base from J; junction bases left unmatched: 16. The CDR3 is made up of 19 amino acids. The CDR3 region has the DNA TGTGCCAGCAGCTTACAATCGTTTTTGCGGGGGAAATTCCAAGAGACCCAGTACTTC. It translates to CASSLQSFLRGKFQETQYF.

This chain joins TRBV19 and TRBJ2-1; 12 bases are a match to TRBD2. The CDR3 is 17 residues long. J lost 3 bases, V lost 2 bases, and 5 bases had no gene match. Germline lookup yields CDR1 LNHDA and CDR2 SQIVND (reference sequence). The DNA for the CDR3 is TGTGCCAGTAGTATAAGTCTAGCGGGGGGGCTCTACAATGAGCAGTTCTTC. It translates to CASSISLAGGLYNEQFF.

The chain combines TRBV29-1 with TRBJ2-7; 13 bases fit TRBD2. The CDR3 is 13 residues long. Germline V gene lookup returns CDR1 SQVTM and CDR2 ANQGSEA. The junction had 0 bases not matched to a gene; V was cut back by 4 bases and J by 3 bases. The CDR3 DNA is TGCAGCGTTGGGACTAGCGGGGGCTACGAGCAGTACTTC. Translating it yields CSVGTSGGYEQYF.

This chain uses TRBV7-9 with TRBJ1-1, with a possible D match to TRBD1 (5 bases). The germline CDR1 and CDR2 sequences are SEHNR and FQNEAQ (reference sequence). The length of the CDR3 is 12 residues. V shed 4 bases and J shed 7 bases, with 10 bases lying between them. The CDR3 nucleotides are TGTGCCAGCAGCTCTAGGGGATTTGAAGCTTTCTTT. It is translated as CASSSRGFEAFF.

The chain is built from TRBV5-1 and TRBJ2-6, with TRBD1 identical over 10 bases. V shed 1 base and J 4 bases; nucleotides not matched to a gene: 5. Germline values: CDR1 SGHRS, CDR2 YFSETQ. The CDR3 spans 17 residues. The CDR3 loop is CASSLWTGGRGANVLTF. DNA for the CDR3: TGCGCCAGCAGCTTGTGGACAGGGGGACGGGGGGCCAACGTCCTGACTTTC.

The rearrangement joins TRBV7-9 to TRBJ2-5; 9 bases map to TRBD1. This CDR3 is 15 amino acids long. After removal of 3 bases from V and 0 bases from J, the junction contained 2 bases not matched to a gene. Looked up from germline, CDR1 is SEHNR and CDR2 is FQNEAQ (reference sequence). CDR3 protein: CASSLGTGYQETQYF. In nucleotides, the CDR3 is TGTGCCAGCAGCTTGGGGACAGGGTACCAAGAGACCCAGTACTTC.

The V and J genes are TRBV5-4 and TRBJ1-6; no definite D call. The CDR3 consists of 15 residues. Trimming stripped 0 bases from V and 6 bases from J, with 10 bases between. In germline, CDR1 is SGHNT, CDR2 YYREEE (reference sequence). CDR3 coding DNA: TGTGCCAGCAGCTTGGGGCACCAAACTAATTCACCCCTCCACTTT. Its protein product is CASSLGHQTNSPLHF.

The chain carries TRBV4-1 and TRBJ2-2; D may be TRBD1 (5 bases). CDR1 MGHRA and CDR2 YSYEKL come from the germline V gene. Deletions cut 3 bases from V and 1 base from J, with 6 bases between. The CDR3 extends over 14 amino acids. CDR3 in amino acids: CASSQTVNTGELFF. The CDR3 region has the DNA TGCGCCAGCAGCCAGACAGTGAACACCGGGGAGCTGTTTTTT.

The V gene is TRBV18, the J gene TRBJ1-4; tentative D call: TRBD1 (5 bases). In germline, CDR1 is KGHSH, CDR2 LQKENI. There are 13 residues in the CDR3. V lost 2 bases and J lost 8, with 9 bases in between. CDR3 in amino acids: CASSPRQNEKLFF. The CDR3 region has the DNA TGTGCCAGCTCACCAAGACAGAACGAAAAACTGTTTTTT.

V gene TRBV5-6 combines with J gene TRBJ1-6; 7 bases are shared with TRBD1. CDR1 and CDR2 (germline): SGHDT, YYEEEE. V shed 6 bases and J 6 bases; nucleotides not matched to a gene: 6. CDR3 length: 14 residues. CDR3 region: CASNLQGPNSPLHF. Here the CDR3 DNA reads TGTGCCAGCAACTTACAGGGGCCTAATTCACCCCTCCACTTT.